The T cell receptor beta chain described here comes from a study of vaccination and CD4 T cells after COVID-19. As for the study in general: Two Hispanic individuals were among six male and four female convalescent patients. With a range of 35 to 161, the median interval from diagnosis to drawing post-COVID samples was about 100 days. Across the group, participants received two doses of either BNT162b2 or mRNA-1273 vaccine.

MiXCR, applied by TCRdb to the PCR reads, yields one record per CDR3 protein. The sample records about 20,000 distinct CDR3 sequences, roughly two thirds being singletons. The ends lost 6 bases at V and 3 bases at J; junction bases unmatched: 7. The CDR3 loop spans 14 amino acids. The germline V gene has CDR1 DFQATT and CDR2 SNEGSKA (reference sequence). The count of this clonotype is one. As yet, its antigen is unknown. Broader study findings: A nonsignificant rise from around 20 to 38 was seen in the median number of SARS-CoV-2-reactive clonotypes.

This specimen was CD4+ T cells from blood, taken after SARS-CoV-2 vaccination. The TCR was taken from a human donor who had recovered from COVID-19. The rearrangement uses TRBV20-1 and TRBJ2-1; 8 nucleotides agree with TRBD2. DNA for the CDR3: TGCAGTGCCAAGGTGGGACTAGGCTACAATGAGCAGTTCTTC. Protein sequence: CSAKVGLGYNEQFF.